This entry lists 30 T cell receptor beta chains sequenced from one sample in a study of lymphopenia after photon versus proton radiotherapy. Using immunoSEQ multiplex PCR, the repertoire was profiled, and TCRdb retains in-frame clones only, with some absent. Here the sample spans under 75,000 clones, 85% to 95% being singletons. This material consisted of peripheral blood, taken from a patient treated with photon-based radiotherapy. These receptors were obtained from a woman aged 40 to 50 with cholangiocarcinoma.

The rearrangement uses TRBV18 and TRBJ1-2; a possible D gene is TRBD1 (5 bases). Germline V CDR1 and CDR2: KGHSH, LQKENI. V was cut by 0 bases and J by 4 bases, with 9 bases left in between. This CDR3 is built from 14 residues. This chain's CDR3 is CASSPPGQSYGYTF. The CDR3 DNA reads as TGTGCCAGCTCACCACCGGGGCAGTCCTATGGCTACACCTTC.

The chain has TRBV28 and TRBJ2-7; D is possibly TRBD1 (5 bases). The germline gives CDR1 MDHEN, CDR2 SYDVKM. V shed 3 bases and J shed 0 bases, with 12 bases lying between them. There are 15 residues in the CDR3. The CDR3 coding sequence is TGTGCCAGCAGTTTGCCAGGGTTGAACTCCTACGAGCAGTACTTC. Its protein product is CASSLPGLNSYEQYF. The full variable domain, rest sourced from reference TRBV28 and TRBJ2-7, is DVKVTQSSRYLVKRTGEKVFLECVQDMDHENMFWYRQDPGLGLRLIYFSYDVKMKEKGDIPEGYSVSREKKERFSLILESASTNQTSMYLCASSLPGLNSYEQYFGPGTRLTVT.

The chain links TRBV25-1 to TRBJ2-7, with a weak D call TRBD2 (5 bases). This CDR3 is 13 amino acids long. Germline CDR1 reads MGHDK; CDR2 reads SYGVNS. Trimming stripped 1 base from V and 7 bases from J, with 11 bases between. The CDR3 spells CASSESSGLEQYF. The CDR3, as DNA: TGTGCCAGCAGTGAATCTTCGGGATTGGAGCAGTACTTC.

This sequence joins TRBV9 and TRBJ2-1; D might be TRBD1 or TRBD2, each matching 6 bases. V was pared by 3 bases and J by 5 bases, with 15 bases between. Germline values: CDR1 SGDLS, CDR2 YYNGEE. The CDR3 covers 15 residues. CDR3 nucleotide sequence: TGTGCCAGCAGCGCCCAGGGGATAGCGGACAATGAGCAGTTCTTC. Encoded protein: CASSAQGIADNEQFF. The complete variable domain, with remaining parts taken from reference TRBV9 and TRBJ2-1, reads DSGVTQTPKHLITATGQRVTLRCSPRSGDLSVYWYQQSLDQGLQFLIQYYNGEERAKGNILERFSAQQFPDLHSELNLSSLELGDSALYFCASSAQGIADNEQFFGPGTRLTVL.

The V gene is TRBV4-1, the J gene TRBJ2-7; a possible D gene is TRBD2 (5 bases). The CDR3 has 16 residues. Trimming stripped 2 bases from V and 0 bases from J, with 14 bases between. Germline-derived CDR1 and CDR2 are MGHRA and YSYEKL. Here the CDR3 DNA reads TGCGCCAGCAGCCAATTCGGGGTAGTAAGCTCCTACGAGCAGTACTTC. This encodes CASSQFGVVSSYEQYF.

The rearrangement links TRBV7-8 to TRBJ1-5; no clear D. The germline V gene has CDR1 SGHVS and CDR2 FQNEAQ. CDR3 length: 14 amino acids. Trimming took off 7 bases at V and 3 bases at J, with 13 bases between the two ends. The CDR3 nucleotides read TGTGCCAGCACCCCGGGTGGCCCCAATCAGCCCCAGCATTTT. Protein sequence: CASTPGGPNQPQHF.

The chain links TRBV11-2 to TRBJ2-7, with 10 bases fitting TRBD1. Trimming cost V 5 bases and J 3 bases; bases outside gene matches: 13. The CDR3 contains 17 residues. Germline CDR1 and CDR2: SGHAT and FQNNGV. CDR3 sequence reads: CASSTGTGALVGYEQYF. Written as DNA, the CDR3 is TGTGCCAGCAGCACTGGGACAGGGGCCCTGGTGGGCTACGAGCAGTACTTC.

The chain couples TRBV5-1 to TRBJ2-1; the D is unclear. Germline assignment: CDR1 SGHRS and CDR2 YFSETQ. The CDR3 is 14 residues long. Trimming took 3 bases from V and 3 from J, leaving 10 bases between them. In DNA form, the CDR3 reads TGCGCCAGCAGCTCCGAGACATTCTACAATGAGCAGTTCTTC. Translating it yields CASSSETFYNEQFF.

This clone was found a few times. V is TRBV27 and J is TRBJ1-1; TRBD1 is a possible D gene (6 bases). V lost 5 bases and J 4 bases, leaving 8 bases between the germline ends. This CDR3 comprises 12 residues. Germline CDR1 MNHEY, CDR2 SMNVEV (reference sequence). The CDR3 sequence is CASSQGSTEAFF. In nucleotides, the CDR3 is TGTGCCAGCAGTCAGGGGAGCACTGAAGCTTTCTTT.

The genes are TRBV15 and TRBJ2-3, with 12 bases lining up with TRBD2. The germline CDR1 and CDR2 sequences are LNHNV and YYDKDF (reference sequence). This CDR3 is 16 amino acids long. The V and J ends lost 5 bases and 3 bases, in that order; junction bases with no gene match: 6. CDR3 sequence reads: CATSPRTSGVTDTQYF. CDR3 DNA sequence: TGTGCCACCAGCCCCAGGACTAGCGGGGTTACAGATACGCAGTATTTT.

The CDR3 loop reads CATGEGATNTEAFF. Written as DNA, the CDR3 is TGCGCCACCGGGGAGGGGGCGACGAACACTGAAGCTTTCTTT. The V call is TRBV5-1, the J call TRBJ1-1; 7 positions match TRBD1. The length of the CDR3 is 14 residues. V shed 9 bases, J shed 1 base, and the junction held 9 bases outside the gene matches. Germline V gene lookup returns CDR1 SGHRS and CDR2 YFSETQ.

V usage is TRBV10-3 and J usage is TRBJ2-7; 10 nucleotides match TRBD2. The junction had 3 bases not matched to a gene; V was cut back by 2 bases and J by 2 bases. Germline V gene data show CDR1 as ENHRY and CDR2 as SYGVKD. This CDR3 comprises 15 residues. CDR3 sequence reads: CAISERTSGTYEQYF. CDR3 DNA sequence: TGTGCCATCAGTGAGAGGACTAGCGGTACCTACGAGCAGTACTTC.

The genes are TRBV2 and TRBJ1-1; D not certain. The CDR3 consists of 14 residues. Trimming took 9 bases from V and 0 from J, leaving 14 bases between them. The germline V gene encodes CDR1 SNHLY and CDR2 FYNNEI. In nucleotides, the CDR3 is TGTGCCAGTGATGGGAGGGTGATGAACACTGAAGCTTTCTTT. Its protein product is CASDGRVMNTEAFF.

Here the CDR3 DNA reads TGTGCCAGCAGCTCCCCCGGGACAGGGAGGGCTGGGGCCAACGTCCTGACTTTC. It specifies CASSSPGTGRAGANVLTF. The chain links TRBV7-3 to TRBJ2-6; 9 bases fit TRBD1. The V and J ends lost 4 bases and 2 bases, in that order; junction bases with no gene match: 9. Germline V gene data show CDR1 as SGHTA and CDR2 as FQGTGA. CDR3 length equals 18 residues.

The rearrangement joins TRBV5-1 to TRBJ2-5; 10 nucleotides align to TRBD2. CDR1 and CDR2 (germline): SGHRS, YFSETQ. The CDR3 is 17 residues long. V trimming: 1 base; J trimming: 5 bases; junction bases outside the gene matches: 11. CDR3 sequence reads: CASSLSPSGGRRETQYF. The CDR3 bases are TGCGCCAGCAGCTTGTCACCTAGCGGGGGAAGGAGGGAGACCCAGTACTTC.

The chain recombines TRBV27 with TRBJ1-2; D remains unclear. This CDR3 contains 14 residues. V dropped 5 bases and J dropped 0 bases, with 10 bases sitting between them. CDR1 is MNHEY and CDR2 is SMNVEV in the germline V gene (reference sequence). The CDR3 sequence is CASSGGSANYGYTF. The CDR3 coding sequence is TGTGCCAGCAGTGGAGGGTCAGCTAACTATGGCTACACCTTC.

The chain couples TRBV4-2 to TRBJ1-1; D gene unclear. The CDR3 sequence is 15 residues long. Trimming took 0 bases from V and 4 from J, leaving 12 bases between them. Germline assignment: CDR1 LGHNA and CDR2 YNFKEQ. The CDR3 sequence: CASSQDGDGSTEAFF. The CDR3 coding sequence is TGTGCCAGCAGCCAAGATGGGGATGGTAGCACTGAAGCTTTCTTT.

The J gene is TRBJ2-1, the V gene TRBV11-2; 9 nucleotides agree with TRBD1. The germline V gene encodes CDR1 SGHAT and CDR2 FQNNGV. J lost 0 bases, V lost 0 bases, and 12 bases had no gene match. There are 20 residues in the CDR3. The CDR3 nucleotides are TGTGCCAGCAGCTTAGAGGGACAGGGAGGGCCTCTCAGCTCCTACAATGAGCAGTTCTTC. It specifies CASSLEGQGGPLSSYNEQFF.

This clone was seen only once. This rearrangement joins TRBV7-3 to TRBJ1-1; D is ambiguous. Per germline, CDR1 SGHTA and CDR2 FQGTGA. The CDR3 consists of 14 residues. Trimming stripped 2 bases from V and 5 bases from J, with 12 bases between. This CDR3 is CASSLGGPGTEAFF. The CDR3 coding sequence is TGTGCCAGCAGCTTAGGAGGGCCGGGGACTGAAGCTTTCTTT.

This clone was picked up one time. This chain links TRBV5-1 with TRBJ2-3; a weak D match, TRBD1 (5 bases). V was clipped by 4 bases and J by 6 bases, with 18 bases between them. In germline, CDR1 is SGHRS, CDR2 YFSETQ. The CDR3 is 15 amino acids. The CDR3 DNA reads TGCGCCAGCAGCAGCACAGGAGCCCACCCGGATACGCAGTATTTT. Translating gives CASSSTGAHPDTQYF.

The chain has TRBV7-6 and TRBJ2-7, with D hard to call. Between the trimmed V and J ends, which lost 2 bases and 0 bases, there was a span of 8 bases. Germline CDR1 reads SGHVS; CDR2 reads FNYEAQ. The CDR3 spans 14 residues. The CDR3 DNA reads as TGTGCCAGCAGCTTAATCGACGGCTCCTACGAGCAGTACTTC. Protein: CASSLIDGSYEQYF.

This CDR3 is CASSLVLGGNEKLFF. The CDR3, as DNA: TGTGCCAGCAGCTTAGTTCTGGGGGGGAATGAAAAACTGTTTTTT. This sequence joins TRBV7-2 and TRBJ1-4; possibly TRBD1 for D (5 bases). Trimming shortened V by 1 base and J by 5 bases, and 11 bases separated the two germline ends. Germline V gene data show CDR1 as SGHTA and CDR2 as FQGNSA. This CDR3 has 15 amino acids.

This clone was counted a single time. The rearrangement joins TRBV11-2 to TRBJ2-5; 7 bases are a match to TRBD1. Germline values: CDR1 SGHAT, CDR2 FQNNGV. The CDR3 is 17 amino acids. With 3 bases clipped from V and 5 bases from J, the junction kept 15 bases outside the gene matches. The CDR3: CASSLDGTAPRRETQYF. The CDR3, as DNA: TGTGCCAGCAGCTTGGACGGGACAGCCCCTCGAAGGGAGACCCAGTACTTC. Full variable domain (outside the CDR3, taken from reference TRBV11-2 and TRBJ2-5): EAGVAQSPRYKIIEKRQSVAFWCNPISGHATLYWYQQILGQGPKLLIQFQNNGVVDDSQLPKDRFSAERLKGVDSTLKIQPAKLEDSAVYLCASSLDGTAPRRETQYFGPGTRLLVL.

In its sample, this clone was seen a few times. This chain uses TRBV28 with TRBJ2-7; 8 positions agree with TRBD1. CDR3 length: 15 amino acids. Germline V gene lookup returns CDR1 MDHEN and CDR2 SYDVKM. J lost 1 base, V lost 3 bases, and 5 bases had no gene match. This chain's CDR3 is CASSFDRGLSYEQYF. For the CDR3, the DNA is TGTGCCAGCAGTTTCGACAGGGGATTGTCCTACGAGCAGTACTTC.

The chain combines TRBV6-5 with TRBJ2-1, with D possibly being TRBD1 (6 bases). V was trimmed by 5 bases and J by 5 bases, leaving 16 bases between them. Germline CDR1 MNHEY, CDR2 SVGAGI. This CDR3 contains 15 residues. The CDR3 DNA sequence: TGTGCCAGCAGTCGCAGGGGATCTTCCGACAATGAGCAGTTCTTC. Residues: CASSRRGSSDNEQFF.

About this clone itself: The same CDR3 is also encoded by other DNA sequences in this sample. The chain combines TRBV5-1 with TRBJ2-5, with TRBD1 identical over 8 bases. This CDR3 has 15 amino acids. Germline assignment: CDR1 SGHRS and CDR2 YFSETQ. Trimming took 0 bases from V and 5 from J; bases not matched to a gene: 6. The CDR3 loop reads CASSLGQGARETQYF. The CDR3 nucleotides are TGCGCCAGCAGCTTGGGGCAGGGGGCGCGGGAGACCCAGTACTTC.

This rearrangement joins TRBV4-3 to TRBJ2-7; D remains ambiguous. The CDR3 is 14 amino acids. CDR1 is LGHNA, CDR2 YSLEER, per germline. The ends were cut back, 1 base at V and 2 bases at J, with 9 bases in the middle. CDR3: CASSQAYATYEQYF. CDR3 DNA sequence: TGCGCCAGCAGCCAAGCGTACGCAACCTACGAGCAGTACTTC.

This chain uses TRBV10-3 with TRBJ2-5; unclear D gene. CDR1 is ENHRY and CDR2 is SYGVKD in the germline V gene. The CDR3 spans 15 residues. The germline V and J ends were trimmed by 0 bases and 1 base, with 9 bases remaining between them. CDR3 region: CAISESMGTQETQYF. The CDR3 DNA is TGTGCCATCAGTGAGTCAATGGGAACCCAAGAGACCCAGTACTTC.

The V call is TRBV14, the J call TRBJ2-7; D gene unclear. The CDR3 is 13 amino acids. V lost 5 bases and J lost 2, with 10 bases in between. Germline loops: CDR1 SGHDN, CDR2 FVKESK. The CDR3, as DNA: TGTGCCAGCAGCTATTACGGAGCCTACGAGCAGTACTTC. Amino acids: CASSYYGAYEQYF.

The chain is built from TRBV2 and TRBJ1-3; unclear D gene. Trimming took 6 bases from V and 16 from J, leaving 7 bases between them. The CDR3 extends over 8 amino acids. CDR1 is SNHLY, CDR2 FYNNEI, per germline. The CDR3 DNA sequence: TGTGCCAGCAGGAACCAGTATTTT. Encoded protein: CASRNQYF.